This T cell receptor beta chain was obtained from a study of human T cells and chemical hapten exposure. Time point meaning: patch test 1, 2 weeks after DPC sensitization. The treatment denotes: therapeutic diphenylcyclopropenone sensitization with weekly scalp DPC. Prior to each patch test being applied, blood was drawn. Trimming pared 4 bases from V and 5 bases from J, leaving 17 bases between. Looked up from germline, CDR1 is DFQATT and CDR2 is SNEGSKA (reference sequence). The CDR3 is 14 amino acids. General study results and limits: Relative to controls, expanded TCRs formed significantly more large CDR3 similarity clusters.

About this clonotype: The antigen is undetermined.

TCRdb reprocessed the RACE reads via MiXCR and lists one record per CDR3 protein. The sample has some 350,000 distinct CDR3 sequences, about 7% seen once. The sample in question was whole blood, obtained in connection with sensitization to the hapten diphenylcyclopropenone (DPC). This clonotype was obtained from a woman aged 18-29 years with alopecia areata. Some clones in this sample may be carry-over from other donors' samples. The rearrangement links TRBV20-1 to TRBJ1-1; D perhaps matches TRBD1 (5 bases). The CDR3 DNA is TGCAGTGCTATTAACGGGGCCGATGGGACTGAAGCTTTCTTT. As protein: CSAINGADGTEAFF.